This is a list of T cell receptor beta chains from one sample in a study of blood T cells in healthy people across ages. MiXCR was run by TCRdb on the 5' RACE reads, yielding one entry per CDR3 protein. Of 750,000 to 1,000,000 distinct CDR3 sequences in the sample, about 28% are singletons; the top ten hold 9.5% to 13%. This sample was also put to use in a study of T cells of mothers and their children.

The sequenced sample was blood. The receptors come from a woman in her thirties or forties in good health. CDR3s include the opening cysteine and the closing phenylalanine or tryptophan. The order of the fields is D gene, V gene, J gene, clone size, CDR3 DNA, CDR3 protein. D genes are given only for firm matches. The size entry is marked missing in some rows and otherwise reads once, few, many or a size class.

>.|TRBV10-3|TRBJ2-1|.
TGTGCCATCACCGGGCCCAACAATGAGCAGTTCTTC
CAITGPNNEQFF
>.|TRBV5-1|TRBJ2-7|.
TGCGCCAGCAGCGGGGGGGAGACAGGAACCGAGCAGTACTTC
CASSGGETGTEQYF
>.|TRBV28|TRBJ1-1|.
TGTGCCAGCAGGGGGGGCGCAGGGATGACGAACACTGAAGCTTTCTTT
CASRGGAGMTNTEAFF
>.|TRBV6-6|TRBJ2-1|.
TGTGCCAGCAGTTACTCGGGAGGGGGGGCGTACAATGAGCAGTTCTTC
CASSYSGGGAYNEQFF
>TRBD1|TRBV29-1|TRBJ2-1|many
TGCAGCGTGGGAAGACAGGGAAGTTTCAATGAGCAGTTCTTC
CSVGRQGSFNEQFF
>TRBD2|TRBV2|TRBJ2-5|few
TGTGCCAGCAGTGTCCGGGGGGGCCGCGAGACCCAGTACTTC
CASSVRGGRETQYF
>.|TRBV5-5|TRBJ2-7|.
TGTACCAGCAGCTCGGGGAGCTCCTACGAGCAGTACTTC
CTSSSGSSYEQYF
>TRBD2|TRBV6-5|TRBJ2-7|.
TGTGCCAGCAGCCGACGCGAGTCTAGCGGCGAGCAGTACTTC
CASSRRESSGEQYF
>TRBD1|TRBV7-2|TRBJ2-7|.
TGTGCCAACAGCCCAGACAGGGGGTCATCCTACCAGCAGTACTTC
CANSPDRGSSYQQYF
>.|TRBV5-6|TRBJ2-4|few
TGTGCCAGCAGCTTGTTCAATGGGGCCGCGTACGCGCAGTACTTC
CASSLFNGAAYAQYF
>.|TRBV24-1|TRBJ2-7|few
TGTGCCACCAGTGATGCAGGGAGGTCCTACGAGCAGTACTTC
CATSDAGRSYEQYF
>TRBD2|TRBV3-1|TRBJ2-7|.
TGTGCCAGCAGCCCCCTGCGCGGGGGAGGCCTCGAGCAGTACTTC
CASSPLRGGGLEQYF
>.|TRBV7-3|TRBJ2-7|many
TGTGCCAGCAGCTTAAACCCGTCGGTTGGCGACGAGCAGTACTTC
CASSLNPSVGDEQYF